The source of this TCR beta chain is a study of blood T cell repertoires in COVID-19. Which cohort a participant joined came from the clinical history participants gave. This clone was observed once. Produced via immunoSEQ multiplex PCR; TCRdb's table is partial and in-frame only. This sample has a few hundred thousand clones; more than 80% occur once, and the top ten carry over 0.95%. Germline loops: CDR1 MNHEY, CDR2 SVGEGT. The CDR3 runs 13 residues. Trimming pared 5 bases from V and 6 bases from J, leaving 11 bases between. Sequenced input: PBMCs or T cells enriched from blood (not recorded which). V and J are TRBV6-2 or TRBV6-3 and TRBJ1-5; the D gene is possibly TRBD1 (6 bases). The TCR was taken from a man younger than 35 who had recovered from COVID-19. The DNA for the CDR3 is TGTGCCAGCAGTACGGCCAGGGGTCAGCCCCAGCATTTT. Amino acid sequence: CASSTARGQPQHF.